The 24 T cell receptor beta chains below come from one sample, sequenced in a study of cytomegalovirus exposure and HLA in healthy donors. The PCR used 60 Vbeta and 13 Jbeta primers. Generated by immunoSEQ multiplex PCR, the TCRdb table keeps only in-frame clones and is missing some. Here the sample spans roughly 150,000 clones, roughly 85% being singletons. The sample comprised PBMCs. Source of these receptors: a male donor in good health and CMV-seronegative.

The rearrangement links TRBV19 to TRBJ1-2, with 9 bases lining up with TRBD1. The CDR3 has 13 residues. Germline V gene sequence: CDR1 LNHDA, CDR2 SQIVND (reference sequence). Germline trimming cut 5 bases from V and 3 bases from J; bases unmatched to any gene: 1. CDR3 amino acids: CASSRDRDYGYTF. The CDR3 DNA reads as TGTGCCAGTAGTCGGGACAGGGACTATGGCTACACCTTC.

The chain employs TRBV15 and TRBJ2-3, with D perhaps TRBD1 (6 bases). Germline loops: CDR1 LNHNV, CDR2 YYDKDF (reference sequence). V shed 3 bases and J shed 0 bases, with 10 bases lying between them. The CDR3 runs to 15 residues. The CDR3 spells CATSSGGYSTDTQYF. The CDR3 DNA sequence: TGTGCCACCAGCAGTGGGGGCTATAGCACAGATACGCAGTATTTT.

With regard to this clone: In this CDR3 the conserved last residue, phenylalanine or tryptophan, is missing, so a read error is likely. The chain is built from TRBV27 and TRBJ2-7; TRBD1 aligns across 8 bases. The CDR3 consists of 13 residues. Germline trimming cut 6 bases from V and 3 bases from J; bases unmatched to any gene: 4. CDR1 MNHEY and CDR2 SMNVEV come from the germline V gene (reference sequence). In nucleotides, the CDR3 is TGTGCCAGCAGCGGGACAGGAAACTACGAGCAGTACCTC. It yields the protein CASSGTGNYEQYL.

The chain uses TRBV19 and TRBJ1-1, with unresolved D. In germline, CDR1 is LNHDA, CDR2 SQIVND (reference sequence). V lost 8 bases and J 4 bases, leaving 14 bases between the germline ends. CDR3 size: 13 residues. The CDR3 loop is CASSRGTGTEAFF. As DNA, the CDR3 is TGTGCCAGTTCGCGAGGCACCGGCACTGAAGCTTTCTTT.

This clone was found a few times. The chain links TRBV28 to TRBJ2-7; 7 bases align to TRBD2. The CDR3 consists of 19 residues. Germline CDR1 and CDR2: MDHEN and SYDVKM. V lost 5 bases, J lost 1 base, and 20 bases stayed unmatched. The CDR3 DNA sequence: TGTGCCAGCAGTACGGGGATCCTTTGGGGGGGGAAGGAATCCTACGAGCAGTACTTC. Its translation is CASSTGILWGGKESYEQYF.

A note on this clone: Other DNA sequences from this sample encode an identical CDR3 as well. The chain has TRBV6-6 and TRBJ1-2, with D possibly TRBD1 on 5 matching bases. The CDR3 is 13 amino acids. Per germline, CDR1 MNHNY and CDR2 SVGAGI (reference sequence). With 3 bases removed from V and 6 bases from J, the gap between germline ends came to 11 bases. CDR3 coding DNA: TGTGCCAGCAGTTATGGAGGGGCGGATGGCTACACCTTC. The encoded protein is CASSYGGADGYTF.

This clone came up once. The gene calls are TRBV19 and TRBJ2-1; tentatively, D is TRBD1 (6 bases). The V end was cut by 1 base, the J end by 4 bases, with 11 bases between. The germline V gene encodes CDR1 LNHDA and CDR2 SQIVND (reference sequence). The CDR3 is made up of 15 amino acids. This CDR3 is CASSIGRGRYNEQFF. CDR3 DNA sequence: TGTGCCAGTAGTATAGGCAGGGGCCGATACAATGAGCAGTTCTTC.

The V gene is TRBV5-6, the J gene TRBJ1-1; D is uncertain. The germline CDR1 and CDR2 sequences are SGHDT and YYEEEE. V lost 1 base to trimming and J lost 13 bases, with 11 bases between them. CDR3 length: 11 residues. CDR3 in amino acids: CASSLRDEHFF. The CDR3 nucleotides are TGTGCCAGCAGCTTGCGGGATGAGCATTTCTTT.

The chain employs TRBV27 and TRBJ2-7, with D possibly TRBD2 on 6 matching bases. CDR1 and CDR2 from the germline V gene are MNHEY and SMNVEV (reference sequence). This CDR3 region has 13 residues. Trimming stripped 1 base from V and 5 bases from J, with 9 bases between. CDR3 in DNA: TGTGCCAGCAGTTTATTTCTAGCGAACGAGCAGTACTTC. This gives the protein CASSLFLANEQYF.

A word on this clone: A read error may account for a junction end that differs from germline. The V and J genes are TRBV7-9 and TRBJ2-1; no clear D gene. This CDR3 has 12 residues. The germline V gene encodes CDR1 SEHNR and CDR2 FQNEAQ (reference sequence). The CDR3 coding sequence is TGTTCCAGCAGCTCCCGCCGGTCGGAGCAGTTCTTC. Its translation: CSSSSRRSEQFF.

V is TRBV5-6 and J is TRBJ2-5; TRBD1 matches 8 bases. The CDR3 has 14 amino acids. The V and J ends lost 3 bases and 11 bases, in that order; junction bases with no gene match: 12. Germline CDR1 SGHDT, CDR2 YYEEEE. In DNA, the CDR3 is TGTGCCAGCAGCTCAAATCAGGGGGCAGGAGAGCAGTACTTC. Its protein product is CASSSNQGAGEQYF.

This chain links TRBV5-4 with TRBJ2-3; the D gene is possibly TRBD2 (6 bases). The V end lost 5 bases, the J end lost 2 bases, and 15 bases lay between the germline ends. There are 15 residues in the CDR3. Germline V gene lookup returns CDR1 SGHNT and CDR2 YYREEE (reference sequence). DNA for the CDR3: TGTGCCAGCAGTCCGGTAGGAGGGTCCACAGATACGCAGTATTTT. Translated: CASSPVGGSTDTQYF.

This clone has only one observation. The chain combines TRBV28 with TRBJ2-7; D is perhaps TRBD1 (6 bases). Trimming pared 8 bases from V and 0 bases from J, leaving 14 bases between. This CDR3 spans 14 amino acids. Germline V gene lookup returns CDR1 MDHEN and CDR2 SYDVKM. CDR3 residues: CASGTLDSSYEQYF. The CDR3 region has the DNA TGTGCCAGCGGGACACTGGATAGCTCCTACGAGCAGTACTTC.

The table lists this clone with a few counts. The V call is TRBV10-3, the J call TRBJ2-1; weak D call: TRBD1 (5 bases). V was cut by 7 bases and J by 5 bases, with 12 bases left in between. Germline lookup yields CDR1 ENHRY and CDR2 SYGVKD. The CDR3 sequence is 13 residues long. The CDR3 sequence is CAITNTGNNEQFF. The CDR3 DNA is TGTGCCATCACAAACACAGGCAACAATGAGCAGTTCTTC.

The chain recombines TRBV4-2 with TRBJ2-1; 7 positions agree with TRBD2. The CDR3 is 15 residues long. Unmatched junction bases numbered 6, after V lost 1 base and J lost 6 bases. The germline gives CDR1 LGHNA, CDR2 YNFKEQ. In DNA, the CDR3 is TGTGCCAGCAGCCAAGGGGGCGGGGGAATCAATGAGCAGTTCTTC. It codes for CASSQGGGGINEQFF.

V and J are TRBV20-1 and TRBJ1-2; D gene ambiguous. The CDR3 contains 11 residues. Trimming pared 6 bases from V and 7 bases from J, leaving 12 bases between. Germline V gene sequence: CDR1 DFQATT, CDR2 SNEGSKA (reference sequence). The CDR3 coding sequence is TGCAGTGCGACGACTGAGTTTGGCTACACCTTC. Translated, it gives CSATTEFGYTF.

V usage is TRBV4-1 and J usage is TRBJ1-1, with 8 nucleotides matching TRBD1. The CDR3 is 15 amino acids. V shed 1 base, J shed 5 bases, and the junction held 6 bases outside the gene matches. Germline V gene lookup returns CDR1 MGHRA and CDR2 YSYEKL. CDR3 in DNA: TGCGCCAGCAGCCAAGCCGGGCAGGGGGCTACTGAAGCTTTCTTT. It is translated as CASSQAGQGATEAFF.

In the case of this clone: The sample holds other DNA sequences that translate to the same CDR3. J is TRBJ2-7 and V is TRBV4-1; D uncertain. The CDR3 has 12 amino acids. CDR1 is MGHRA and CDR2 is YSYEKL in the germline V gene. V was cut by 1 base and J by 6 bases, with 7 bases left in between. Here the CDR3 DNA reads TGCGCCAGCAGCCAAGGGCTAGGCGAGCAGTACTTC. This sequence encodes CASSQGLGEQYF.

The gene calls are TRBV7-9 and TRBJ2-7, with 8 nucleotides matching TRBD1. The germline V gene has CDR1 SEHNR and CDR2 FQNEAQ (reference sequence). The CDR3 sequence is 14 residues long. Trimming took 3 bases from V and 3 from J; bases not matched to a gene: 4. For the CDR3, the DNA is TGTGCCAGCAGCTTTGACAGGGGAAGCTACGAGCAGTACTTC. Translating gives CASSFDRGSYEQYF.

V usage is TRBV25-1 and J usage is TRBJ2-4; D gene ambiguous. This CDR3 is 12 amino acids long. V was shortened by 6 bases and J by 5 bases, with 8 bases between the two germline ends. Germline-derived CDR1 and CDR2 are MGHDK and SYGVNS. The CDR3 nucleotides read TGTGCCAGCAGCGGTCCCGAAAACATTCAGTACTTC. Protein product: CASSGPENIQYF. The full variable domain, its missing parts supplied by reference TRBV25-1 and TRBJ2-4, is EADIYQTPRYLVIGTGKKITLECSQTMGHDKMYWYQQDPGMELHLIHYSYGVNSTEKGDLSSESTVSRIRTEHFPLTLESARPSHTSQYLCASSGPENIQYFGAGTRLSVL.

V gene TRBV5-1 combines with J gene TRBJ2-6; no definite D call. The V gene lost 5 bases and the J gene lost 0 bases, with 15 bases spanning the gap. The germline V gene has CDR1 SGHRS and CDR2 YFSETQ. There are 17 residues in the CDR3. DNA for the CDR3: TGCGCCAGCAGAGCAGTCCGTTCGGGCTCTGGGGCCAACGTCCTGACTTTC. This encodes CASRAVRSGSGANVLTF.

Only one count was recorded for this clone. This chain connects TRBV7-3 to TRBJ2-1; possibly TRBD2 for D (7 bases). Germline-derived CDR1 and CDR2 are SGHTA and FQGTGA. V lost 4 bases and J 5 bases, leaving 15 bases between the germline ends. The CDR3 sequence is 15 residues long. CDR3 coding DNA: TGTGCCAGCAGCTCCGGCCGGGGGGCCCACAATGAGCAGTTCTTC. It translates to CASSSGRGAHNEQFF.

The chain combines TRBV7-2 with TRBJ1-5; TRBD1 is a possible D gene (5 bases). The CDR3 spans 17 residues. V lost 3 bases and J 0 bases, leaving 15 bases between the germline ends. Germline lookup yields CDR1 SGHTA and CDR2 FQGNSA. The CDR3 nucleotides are TGTGCCAGCAGCTTTCGGGGGAGTGACCTTAGCAATCAGCCCCAGCATTTT. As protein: CASSFRGSDLSNQPQHF.

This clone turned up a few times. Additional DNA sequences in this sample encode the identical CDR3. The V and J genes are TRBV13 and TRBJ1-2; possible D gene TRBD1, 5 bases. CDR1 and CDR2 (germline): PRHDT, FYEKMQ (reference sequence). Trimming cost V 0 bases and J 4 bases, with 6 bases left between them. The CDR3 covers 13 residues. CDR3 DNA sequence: TGTGCCAGCAGCTTAGGGCAGGGCTATGGCTACACCTTC. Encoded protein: CASSLGQGYGYTF.